Sequencing of this T cell receptor (beta chain) was carried out in a study of OX40 agonist ivuxolimab in advanced cancers. Assay used: immunoSEQ multiplex PCR; TCRdb lists only in-frame clones, some missing. In the table there are 70,000 to 80,000 clones, around 89% of which are singletons. Germline values: CDR1 SGHAT, CDR2 FQNNGV. V gave up 5 bases and J gave up 5 bases, with 16 bases separating them. This CDR3 comprises 14 residues. The sequences come from CD4+ or CD8+ T cells sorted from blood, collected in a trial of the OX40 agonist ivuxolimab. This chain connects TRBV11-2 to TRBJ2-7, with D possibly matching TRBD2 (6 bases). The sequence was collected from an adult with an advanced solid tumor such as melanoma, head and neck, liver or kidney cancer. CDR3 loop: CASSRDSVSDEQYF. In nucleotides, the CDR3 is TGTGCCAGCAGCAGGGACTCGGTTAGTGACGAGCAGTACTTC. The full variable domain, in which reference TRBV11-2 and TRBJ2-7 provide the parts outside the CDR3, is EAGVAQSPRYKIIEKRQSVAFWCNPISGHATLYWYQQILGQGPKLLIQFQNNGVVDDSQLPKDRFSAERLKGVDSTLKIQPAKLEDSAVYLCASSRDSVSDEQYFGPGTRLTVT.